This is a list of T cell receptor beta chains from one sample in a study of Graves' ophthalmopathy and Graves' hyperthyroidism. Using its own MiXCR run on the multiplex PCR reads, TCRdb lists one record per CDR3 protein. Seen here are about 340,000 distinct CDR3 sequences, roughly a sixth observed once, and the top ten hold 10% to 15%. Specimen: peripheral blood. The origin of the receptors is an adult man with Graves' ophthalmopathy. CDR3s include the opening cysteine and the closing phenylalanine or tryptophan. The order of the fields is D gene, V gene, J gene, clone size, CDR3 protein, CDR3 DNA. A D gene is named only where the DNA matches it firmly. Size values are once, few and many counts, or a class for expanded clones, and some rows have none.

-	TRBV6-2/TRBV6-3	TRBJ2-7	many	CASRLNLRHYEQYF	TGTGCCAGCAGGTTGAACTTAAGGCACTACGAGCAGTACTTC
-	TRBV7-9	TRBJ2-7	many	CASSSLTEQYF	TGTGCCAGCAGCAGCCTTACCGAGCAGTACTTC
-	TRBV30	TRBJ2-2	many	CASLRDHRGELFF	TGTGCCTCCCTCCGGGACCATCGAGGGGAGCTGTTTTTT
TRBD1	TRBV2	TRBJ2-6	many	CATDRELSGANVLTF	TGTGCCACCGACAGGGAACTCTCTGGGGCCAACGTCCTGACTTTC
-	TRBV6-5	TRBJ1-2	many	CASSYRSGQNYGYTF	TGTGCCAGCAGTTATCGTTCGGGGCAGAACTATGGCTACACCTTC
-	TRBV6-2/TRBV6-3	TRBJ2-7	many	CASSYRGSYEQYF	TGTGCCAGCAGTTACCGGGGCTCCTACGAGCAGTACTTC
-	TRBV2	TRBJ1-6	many	CASSGQLNSPLHF	TGTGCCAGCAGTGGGCAGCTAAATTCACCCCTCCACTTT
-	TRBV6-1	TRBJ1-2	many	CASSDNYGYTF	TGTGCCAGCAGTGACAACTATGGCTACACCTTC
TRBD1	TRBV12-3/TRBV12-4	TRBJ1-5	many	CASSAGTGTGSPNQPQHF	TGTGCCAGCAGTGCCGGGACAGGGACAGGATCCCCTAATCAGCCCCAGCATTTT
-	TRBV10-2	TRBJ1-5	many	CASSDPQIGRDQPQHF	TGCGCCAGCAGTGATCCACAGATAGGTAGAGATCAGCCCCAGCATTTT
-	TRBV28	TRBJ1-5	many	CASSIQGRNQPQHF	TGTGCCAGCAGTATCCAGGGCCGCAATCAGCCCCAGCATTTT
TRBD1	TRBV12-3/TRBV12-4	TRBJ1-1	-	CASSPPAGTGAEAFF	TGTGCCAGCTCACCACCCGCCGGGACAGGGGCTGAAGCTTTCTTT
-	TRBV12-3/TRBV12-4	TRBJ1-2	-	CASRPLNYGYTF	TGTGCCAGCAGGCCACTTAACTATGGCTACACCTTC
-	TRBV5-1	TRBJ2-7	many	CASSSEPYYEQYF	TGCGCCAGCAGCTCGGAACCATACTACGAGCAGTACTTC
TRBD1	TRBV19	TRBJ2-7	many	CASSIGQASSYEQYF	TGTGCCAGTAGTATTGGACAGGCAAGCTCCTACGAGCAGTACTTC
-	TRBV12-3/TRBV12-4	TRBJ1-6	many	CASSLKGNSPLHF	TGTGCCAGCAGTTTGAAGGGAAATTCACCCCTCCACTTT